This T cell receptor beta chain was documented in a study of cytomegalovirus exposure and HLA in healthy donors. 60 Vbeta and 13 Jbeta primers were used in PCR. Here immunoSEQ multiplex PCR was the method, and the copy in TCRdb shows in-frame clones only, minus some. The profile shows 85,000 to 100,000 clones, about four fifths of them singletons. Unmatched junction bases numbered 3, after V lost 6 bases and J lost 4 bases. CDR1 and CDR2 from the germline V gene are MDHEN and SYDVKM. There are 13 residues in the CDR3. This chain joins TRBV28 and TRBJ1-5, with 7 nucleotides matching TRBD1. The TCR sequence derives from a woman younger than 30 in good health and CMV-seropositive. The sample was PBMCs. The CDR3 is CASRDRINQPQHF. For the CDR3, the DNA is TGTGCCAGCAGGGACAGGATAAATCAGCCCCAGCATTTT.